Following are 11 T cell receptor beta chains from one sample sequenced in a study of OX40 agonist ivuxolimab in advanced cancers. Produced via immunoSEQ multiplex PCR; TCRdb's table is partial and in-frame only. The repertoire holds some 130,000 clones, with about nine tenths as singletons. The starting material was CD4+ or CD8+ T cells sorted from blood, obtained in a trial of the OX40 agonist ivuxolimab. The receptors derive from an adult with an advanced solid tumor such as melanoma, head and neck, liver or kidney cancer.

This chain joins TRBV18 and TRBJ2-1, with TRBD2 as a possible D gene (6 bases). The ends were cut back, 3 bases at V and 8 bases at J, with 20 bases in the middle. The CDR3 is made up of 16 amino acids. The germline CDR1 and CDR2 sequences are KGHSH and LQKENI. Here the CDR3 reads CASSPVPAGVWDEQFF. The DNA for the CDR3 is TGTGCCAGCTCACCCGTACCAGCGGGCGTTTGGGATGAGCAGTTCTTC.

The rearrangement uses TRBV5-6 and TRBJ2-1, with D perhaps being TRBD1 or TRBD2 (5 bases each). V was clipped by 0 bases and J by 3 bases, with 10 bases between them. CDR3 length: 15 residues. CDR1 and CDR2 from the germline V gene are SGHDT and YYEEEE. The CDR3 protein is CASSLDSGSYNEQFF. As DNA, the CDR3 is TGTGCCAGCAGCTTGGACTCAGGGAGCTACAATGAGCAGTTCTTC.

The rearrangement joins TRBV5-1 to TRBJ2-1; the match to TRBD1 covers 8 bases. The CDR3 has 16 amino acids. CDR1 and CDR2 from the germline V gene are SGHRS and YFSETQ. J gave up 1 base and V 1 base, and 4 bases lay outside the gene matches. The CDR3 DNA reads TGCGCCAGCAGCTTGAGGCAGGGGGCGTCCTACAATGAGCAGTTCTTC. It is translated as CASSLRQGASYNEQFF.

The CDR3 is CASSPAGTGAYEQYF. The CDR3 bases are TGTGCCAGCAGCCCAGCCGGGACAGGGGCCTACGAGCAGTACTTC. The chain employs TRBV7-9 and TRBJ2-7, with TRBD1 identical over 10 bases. The CDR3 totals 15 residues. Trimming removed 5 bases from V and 2 bases from J; junction bases left unmatched: 6. The germline V gene encodes CDR1 SEHNR and CDR2 FQNEAQ (reference sequence). Looking up the rest from reference TRBV7-9 and TRBJ2-7 gives the full variable domain: DTGVSQNPRHKITKRGQNVTFRCDPISEHNRLYWYRQTLGQGPEFLTYFQNEAQLEKSRLLSDRFSAERPKGSFSTLEIQRTEQGDSAMYLCASSPAGTGAYEQYFGPGTRLTVT.

This clone was detected a few times. The chain uses TRBV7-2 and TRBJ2-7; D ambiguous. This CDR3 spans 13 amino acids. Trimming took 2 bases from V and 6 from J, leaving 11 bases between them. Germline V gene lookup returns CDR1 SGHTA and CDR2 FQGNSA. CDR3 nucleotides: TGTGCCAGCAGCTTATTCCCAGGCGCCGAGCAGTACTTC. This gives the protein CASSLFPGAEQYF.

The chain combines TRBV19 with TRBJ2-7, with D possibly TRBD2 on 6 matching bases. The V end lost 3 bases, the J end lost 3 bases, and 12 bases lay between the germline ends. The germline gives CDR1 LNHDA, CDR2 SQIVND (reference sequence). The CDR3 has 14 amino acids. CDR3 in DNA: TGTGCCAGTAGTATCCAGCAGGGACTCTACGAGCAGTACTTC. Amino acid sequence: CASSIQQGLYEQYF.

The chain carries TRBV7-2 and TRBJ2-7, with 7 bases that match TRBD1. V was pared by 1 base and J by 3 bases, with 6 bases of the junction left unmatched. The CDR3 loop spans 15 amino acids. Germline lookup yields CDR1 SGHTA and CDR2 FQGNSA. The CDR3 region is CASSLEGDSHYEQYF. The CDR3 DNA reads TGTGCCAGCAGCTTAGAAGGGGACAGCCACTACGAGCAGTACTTC. Looking up the rest from reference TRBV7-2 and TRBJ2-7 gives the full variable domain: GAGVSQSPSNKVTEKGKDVELRCDPISGHTALYWYRQSLGQGLEFLIYFQGNSAPDKSGLPSDRFSAERTGGSVSTLTIQRTQQEDSAVYLCASSLEGDSHYEQYFGPGTRLTVT.

V and J are TRBV4-3 and TRBJ2-5; 9 bases map to TRBD1. Germline-derived CDR1 and CDR2 are LGHNA and YSLEER. V lost 2 bases to trimming and J lost 4 bases; unmatched junction nucleotides: 8. This CDR3 spans 16 amino acids. For the CDR3, the DNA is TGCGCCAGCAGCCAAAGATCGGGACAGGGTGGAGAGACCCAGTACTTC. Translating it yields CASSQRSGQGGETQYF.

V usage is TRBV5-1 and J usage is TRBJ2-7; 7 nucleotides match TRBD1. V dropped 4 bases and J dropped 3; count of bases not matched to a gene: 7. This CDR3 is 14 amino acids long. Germline CDR1 and CDR2: SGHRS and YFSETQ. In nucleotides, the CDR3 is TGCGCCAGCAGCCCGGGACAGTTGTACTACGAGCAGTACTTC. It codes for CASSPGQLYYEQYF.

The rearrangement joins TRBV7-9 to TRBJ1-4, with D perhaps TRBD1 (6 bases). Trimming stripped 5 bases from V and 4 bases from J, with 14 bases between. CDR1 is SEHNR, CDR2 FQNEAQ, per germline (reference sequence). The CDR3 sequence is 15 residues long. The chain's CDR3 is CASSSPRTVNEKLFF. The CDR3 DNA follows: TGTGCCAGCAGCAGCCCGCGGACAGTTAATGAAAAACTGTTTTTT.

The chain couples TRBV19 to TRBJ1-2; TRBD1 matches at 7 bases. The J segment lost 4 bases and the V segment lost 6 bases, leaving 5 bases of the junction unmatched. Germline-derived CDR1 and CDR2 are LNHDA and SQIVND (reference sequence). This CDR3 comprises 13 residues. CDR3 loop: CASSRDSTYGYTF. In DNA, the CDR3 is TGTGCCAGTAGCCGGGACAGCACCTATGGCTACACCTTC.